A selection of T cell receptor beta chains follows, all from one sample in a study of CD8 T cells in ankylosing spondylitis. TCRdb processed the 5' RACE reads anew with MiXCR; each CDR3 protein has one entry. The table has some 85,000 distinct CDR3 sequences, about 9% seen once. Sequenced: blood, either unsorted or a sorted T cell fraction (not recorded which). The receptors stem from a male donor with ankylosing spondylitis. CDR3s include the opening cysteine and the closing phenylalanine or tryptophan. The order of the fields is clone size, J gene, D gene, V gene, CDR3 protein, CDR3 DNA. A D gene is named only where the DNA matches it firmly. Only some rows state a clone size, as once, few, many or a class for expanded clones.

many TRBJ2-7 TRBD2 TRBV27 CASSGGDGREQYF TGTGCCAGCAGTGGCGGCGACGGGAGGGAGCAGTACTTC
few TRBJ2-1 TRBD1 TRBV10-2 CASLQGPHEQFF TGCGCCAGCCTACAGGGGCCACATGAGCAGTTCTTC
many TRBJ2-3 - TRBV3-1 CASSQVYFGADTQYF TGTGCCAGCAGCCAAGTATATTTTGGGGCAGATACGCAGTATTTT
few TRBJ2-2 - TRBV15 CATSRENTGELFF TGTGCCACCAGCAGAGAGAACACCGGGGAGCTGTTTTTT
few TRBJ2-7 TRBD2 TRBV29-1 CSVPAYGGSSEQYF TGCAGCGTCCCGGCCTACGGGGGGAGTAGCGAGCAGTACTTC
many TRBJ2-3 - TRBV11-1 CASSLAFRGQHFTDTQYF TGTGCCAGCAGCTTAGCGTTCCGGGGTCAACACTTCACAGATACGCAGTATTTT
few TRBJ2-2 - TRBV27 CASSFLRTALGGELFF TGTGCCAGCAGTTTCCTTCGGACAGCTTTGGGCGGGGAGCTGTTTTTT
- TRBJ1-1 - TRBV7-9 CASSLKGGDTEAFF TGTGCCAGCAGCTTAAAAGGGGGGGACACTGAAGCTTTCTTT
few TRBJ1-5 - TRBV5-6 CASSLYPGAPRGPQHF TGTGCCAGCAGCCTATATCCAGGGGCACCTCGTGGGCCCCAGCATTTT
few TRBJ2-7 TRBD2 TRBV12-3/TRBV12-4 CASSPLAEDEQYF TGTGCCAGCAGTCCCCTAGCGGAGGACGAGCAGTACTTC
few TRBJ1-2 - TRBV25-1 CASSETTSGSNGYTF TGTGCCAGCAGTGAGACAACCTCAGGGTCTAATGGCTACACCTTC
few TRBJ1-1 - TRBV2 CASEGSTEAFF TGTGCCAGCGAGGGTTCCACTGAAGCTTTCTTT
many TRBJ2-1 - TRBV6-4 CASSEGSGGDEQFF TGTGCCAGCAGTGAAGGCTCCGGGGGCGATGAGCAGTTCTTC
- TRBJ2-7 - TRBV7-9 CASSWQSSSYEQYF TGTGCCAGCAGCTGGCAGAGTAGCTCCTACGAGCAGTACTTC
- TRBJ2-2 TRBD2 TRBV20-1 CSARVSGRDTGELFF TGCAGTGCTAGAGTGAGCGGGAGGGACACCGGGGAGCTGTTTTTT
few TRBJ2-1 TRBD2 TRBV25-1 CARTHPASGRSYEQFF TGTGCCAGAACCCATCCAGCTAGCGGGAGGTCATATGAGCAGTTCTTC
many TRBJ2-7 - TRBV7-9 CASSSDYEQYF TGTGCCAGCAGCTCGGACTACGAGCAGTACTTC
many TRBJ2-1 - TRBV7-9 CASSLAGVDEQFF TGTGCCAGCAGCTTAGCGGGAGTGGACGAGCAGTTCTTC
many TRBJ1-6 TRBD1 TRBV4-1 CASSETGGAGSPLHF TGCGCCAGCAGCGAGACAGGGGGCGCGGGTTCACCCCTCCACTTT
few TRBJ2-5 - TRBV7-6 CASSPTVQETQYF TGTGCCAGCAGCCCGACAGTACAAGAGACCCAGTACTTC
- TRBJ1-5 TRBD1 TRBV28 CASSFGDRGIQPQHF TGTGCCAGCAGTTTTGGGGACAGGGGCATACAGCCCCAGCATTTT
few TRBJ2-1 TRBD2 TRBV4-1 CASSLGLAGGNEQFF TGCGCCAGCAGCCTGGGACTAGCGGGAGGCAATGAGCAGTTCTTC
few TRBJ2-1 TRBD2 TRBV20-1 CSARPRLAVGDYNEQFF TGCAGTGCTAGACCTCGACTAGCCGTCGGAGACTACAATGAGCAGTTCTTC
- TRBJ2-2 - TRBV7-9 CASSVSEHTGELFF TGTGCCAGCAGCGTATCGGAACACACCGGGGAGCTGTTTTTT
many TRBJ2-1 - TRBV20-1 CSARHGSKDEQFF TGCAGTGCTAGGCACGGGAGTAAGGATGAGCAGTTCTTC
few TRBJ2-1 - TRBV7-8 CASSPAGGPYNEQFF TGTGCCAGCAGCCCAGCCGGAGGGCCTTACAATGAGCAGTTCTTC
many TRBJ2-7 - TRBV27 CASSPPGPYEQYF TGTGCCAGCAGTCCTCCGGGTCCCTACGAGCAGTACTTC
- TRBJ1-5 - TRBV6-5 CASSYSSGAGQPQHF TGTGCCAGCAGTTACTCGAGCGGGGCCGGGCAGCCCCAGCATTTT
- TRBJ2-5 TRBD2 TRBV3-1 CATCTRGIAGVGETQYF TGTGCCACCTGCACCCGCGGGATAGCGGGAGTAGGGGAGACCCAGTACTTC
few TRBJ2-1 - TRBV6-6 CASSYHPGYEQFF TGTGCCAGCAGTTACCACCCGGGGTATGAGCAGTTCTTC